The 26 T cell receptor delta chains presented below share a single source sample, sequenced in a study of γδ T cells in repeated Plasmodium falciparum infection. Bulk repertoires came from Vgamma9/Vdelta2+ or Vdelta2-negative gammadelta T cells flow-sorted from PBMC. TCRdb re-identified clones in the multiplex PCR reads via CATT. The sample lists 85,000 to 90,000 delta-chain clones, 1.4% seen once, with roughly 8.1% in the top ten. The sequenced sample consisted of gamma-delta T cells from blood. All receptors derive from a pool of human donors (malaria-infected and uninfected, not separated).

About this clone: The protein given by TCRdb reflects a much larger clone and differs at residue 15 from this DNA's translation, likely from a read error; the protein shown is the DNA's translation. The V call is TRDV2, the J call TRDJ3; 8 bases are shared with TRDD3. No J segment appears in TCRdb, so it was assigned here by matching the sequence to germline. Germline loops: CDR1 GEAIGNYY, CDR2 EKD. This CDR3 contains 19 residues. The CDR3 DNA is TGTGCCTGTGACACTGGGGGATTCGGGAGCTCCTGGGACACCCAACAGATGTTTTTC. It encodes CACDTGGFGSSWDTQQMFF.

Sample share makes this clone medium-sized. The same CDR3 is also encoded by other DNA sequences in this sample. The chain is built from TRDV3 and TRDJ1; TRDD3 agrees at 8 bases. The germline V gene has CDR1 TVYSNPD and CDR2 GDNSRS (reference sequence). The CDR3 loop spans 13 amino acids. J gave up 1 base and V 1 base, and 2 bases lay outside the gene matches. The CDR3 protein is CAFTGGPTDKLIF. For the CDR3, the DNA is TGTGCCTTTACTGGGGGACCCACCGATAAACTCATCTTT.

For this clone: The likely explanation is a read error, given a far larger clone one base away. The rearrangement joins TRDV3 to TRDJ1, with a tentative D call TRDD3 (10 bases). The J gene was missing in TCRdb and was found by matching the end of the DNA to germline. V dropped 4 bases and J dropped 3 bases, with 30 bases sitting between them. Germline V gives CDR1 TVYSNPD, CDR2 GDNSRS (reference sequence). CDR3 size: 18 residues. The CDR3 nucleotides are TGTGCCTCCGGGGGCCTTCCTACGGGGGGATACGGCCCCGATAAACTCATCTTT. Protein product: CASGGLPTGGYGPDKLIF.

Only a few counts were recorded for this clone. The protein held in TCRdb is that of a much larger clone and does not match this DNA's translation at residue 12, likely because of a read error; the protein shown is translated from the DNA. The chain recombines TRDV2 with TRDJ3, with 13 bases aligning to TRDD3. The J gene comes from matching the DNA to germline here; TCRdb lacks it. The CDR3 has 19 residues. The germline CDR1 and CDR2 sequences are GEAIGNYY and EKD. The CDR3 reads CACDVLGDTSSRDTRQMFF. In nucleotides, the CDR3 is TGTGCCTGTGACGTACTGGGGGATACGAGCTCCAGGGACACCCGACAGATGTTTTTC.

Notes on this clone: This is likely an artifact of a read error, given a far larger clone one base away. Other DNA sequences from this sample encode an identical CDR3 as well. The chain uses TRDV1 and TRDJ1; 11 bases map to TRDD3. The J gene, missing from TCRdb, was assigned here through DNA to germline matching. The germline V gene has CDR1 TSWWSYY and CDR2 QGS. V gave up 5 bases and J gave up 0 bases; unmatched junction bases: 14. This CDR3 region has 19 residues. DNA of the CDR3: TGTGCTCTTGGGAACGTGCTGGGGGATACAGAGGGGTACACCGATAAACTCATCTTT. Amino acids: CALGNVLGDTEGYTDKLIF.

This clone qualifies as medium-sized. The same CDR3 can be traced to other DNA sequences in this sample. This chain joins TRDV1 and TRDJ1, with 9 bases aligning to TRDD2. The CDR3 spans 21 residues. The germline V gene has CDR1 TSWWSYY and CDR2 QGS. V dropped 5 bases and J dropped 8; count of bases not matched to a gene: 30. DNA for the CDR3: TGTGCTCTTGGGCCAAAACCCGCCTTCCTACGGAGGGGGGCCCGTACTGGAAAACTCATCTTT. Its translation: CALGPKPAFLRRGARTGKLIF.

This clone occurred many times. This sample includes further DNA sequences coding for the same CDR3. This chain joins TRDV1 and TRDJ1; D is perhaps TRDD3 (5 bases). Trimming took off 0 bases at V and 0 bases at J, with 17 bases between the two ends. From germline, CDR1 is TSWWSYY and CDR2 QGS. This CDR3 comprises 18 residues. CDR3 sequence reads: CALGELGRGIPYTDKLIF. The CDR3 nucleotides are TGTGCTCTTGGGGAACTCGGTCGAGGGATCCCGTACACCGATAAACTCATCTTT.

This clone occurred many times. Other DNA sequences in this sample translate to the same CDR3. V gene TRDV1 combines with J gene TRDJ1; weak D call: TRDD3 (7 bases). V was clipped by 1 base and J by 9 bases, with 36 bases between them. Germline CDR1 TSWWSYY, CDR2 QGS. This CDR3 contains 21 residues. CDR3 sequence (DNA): TGTGCTCTTGGGGAACCAATATCAATCTCATTCCTAAATAAGCTGGGGGGGGAACTCATCTTT. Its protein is CALGEPISISFLNKLGGELIF.

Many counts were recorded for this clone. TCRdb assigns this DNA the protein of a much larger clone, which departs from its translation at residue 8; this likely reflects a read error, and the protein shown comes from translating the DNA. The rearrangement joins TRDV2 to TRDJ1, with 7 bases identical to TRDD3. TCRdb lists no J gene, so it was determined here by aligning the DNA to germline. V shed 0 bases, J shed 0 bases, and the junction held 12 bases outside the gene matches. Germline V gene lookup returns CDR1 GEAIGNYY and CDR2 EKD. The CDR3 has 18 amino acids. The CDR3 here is CACDTVPPRIRDTDKLIF. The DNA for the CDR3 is TGTGCCTGTGACACCGTTCCTCCTCGGATACGGGACACCGATAAACTCATCTTT.

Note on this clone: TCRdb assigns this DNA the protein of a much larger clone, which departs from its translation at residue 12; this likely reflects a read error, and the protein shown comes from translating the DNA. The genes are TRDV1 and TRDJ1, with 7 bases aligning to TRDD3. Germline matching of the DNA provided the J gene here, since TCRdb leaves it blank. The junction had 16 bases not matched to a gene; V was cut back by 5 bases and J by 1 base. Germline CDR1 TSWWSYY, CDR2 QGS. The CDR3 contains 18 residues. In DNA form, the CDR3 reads TGTGCTCTTGGGAGCGGAGGACCCTGGGGGTTGCGCACCGATAAACTCATCTTT. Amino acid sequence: CALGSGGPWGLRTDKLIF.

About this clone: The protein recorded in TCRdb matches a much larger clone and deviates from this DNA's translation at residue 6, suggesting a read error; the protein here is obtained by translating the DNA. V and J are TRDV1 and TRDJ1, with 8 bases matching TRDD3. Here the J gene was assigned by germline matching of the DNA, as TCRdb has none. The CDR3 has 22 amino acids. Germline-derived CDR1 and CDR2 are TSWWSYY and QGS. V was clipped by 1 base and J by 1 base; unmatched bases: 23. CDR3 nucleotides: TGTGCTCTTGGGGAACCGTTCCTCCGGGGGGATATTCCGACCCTCTTCACCGATAAACTCATCTTT. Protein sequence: CALGEPFLRGDIPTLFTDKLIF.

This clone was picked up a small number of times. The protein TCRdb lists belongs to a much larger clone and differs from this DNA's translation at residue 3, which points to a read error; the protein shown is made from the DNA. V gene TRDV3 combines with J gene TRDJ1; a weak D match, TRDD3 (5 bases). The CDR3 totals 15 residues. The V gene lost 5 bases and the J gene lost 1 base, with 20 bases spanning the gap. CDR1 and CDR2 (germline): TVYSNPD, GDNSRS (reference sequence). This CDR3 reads CAVYTDWNGTDKLIF. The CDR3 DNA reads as TGTGCCGTTTACACGGACTGGAATGGCACCGATAAACTCATCTTT.

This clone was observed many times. CDR3 amino acids: CALGELSGDPTDKLIF. In DNA, the CDR3 is TGTGCTCTTGGGGAACTATCGGGGGATCCGACCGATAAACTCATCTTT. The chain carries TRDV1 and TRDJ1, with TRDD3 identical over 7 bases. V gave up 0 bases and J gave up 2 bases; unmatched junction bases: 6. The CDR3 is made up of 16 amino acids. Germline lookup yields CDR1 TSWWSYY and CDR2 QGS.

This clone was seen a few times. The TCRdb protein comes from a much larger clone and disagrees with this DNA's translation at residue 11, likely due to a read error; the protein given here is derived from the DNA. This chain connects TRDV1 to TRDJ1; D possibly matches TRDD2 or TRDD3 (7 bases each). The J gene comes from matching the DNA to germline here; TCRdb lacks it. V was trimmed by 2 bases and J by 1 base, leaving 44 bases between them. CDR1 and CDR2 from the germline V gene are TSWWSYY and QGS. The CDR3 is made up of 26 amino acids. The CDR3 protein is CALGEFLLGGSSKKPHPLDPTDKLIF. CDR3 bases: TGTGCTCTTGGGGAATTCCTACTCGGGGGATCTTCCAAGAAGCCGCACCCTTTGGACCCCACCGATAAACTCATCTTT.

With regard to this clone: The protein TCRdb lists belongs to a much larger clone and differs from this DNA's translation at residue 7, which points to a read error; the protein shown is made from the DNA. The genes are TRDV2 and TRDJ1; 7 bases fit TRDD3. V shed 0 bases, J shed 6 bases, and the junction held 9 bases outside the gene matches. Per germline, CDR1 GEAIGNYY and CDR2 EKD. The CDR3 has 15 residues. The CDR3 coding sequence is TGTGCCTGTGACACCCTTAGTGTGGGGGACCATAAACTCATCTTT. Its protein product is CACDTLSVGDHKLIF.

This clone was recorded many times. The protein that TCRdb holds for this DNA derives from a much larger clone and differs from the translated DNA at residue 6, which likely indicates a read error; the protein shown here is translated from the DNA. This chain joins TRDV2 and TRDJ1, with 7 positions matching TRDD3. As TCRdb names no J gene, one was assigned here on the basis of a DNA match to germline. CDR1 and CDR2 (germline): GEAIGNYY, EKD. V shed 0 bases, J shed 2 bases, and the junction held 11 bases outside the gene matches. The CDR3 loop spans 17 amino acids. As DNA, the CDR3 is TGTGCCTGTGACACCATGGGGGAGGCCCCGAGAACCGATAAACTCATCTTT. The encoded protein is CACDTMGEAPRTDKLIF.

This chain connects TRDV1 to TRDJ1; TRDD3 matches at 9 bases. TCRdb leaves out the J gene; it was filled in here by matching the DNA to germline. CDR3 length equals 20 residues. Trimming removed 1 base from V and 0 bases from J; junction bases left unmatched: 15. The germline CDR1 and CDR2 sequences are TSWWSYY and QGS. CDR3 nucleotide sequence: TGTGCTCTTGGGGAACCTTCTTACCTTGCTGGGGGATGTTACACCGATAAACTCATCTTT. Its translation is CALGEPSYLAGGCYTDKLIF.

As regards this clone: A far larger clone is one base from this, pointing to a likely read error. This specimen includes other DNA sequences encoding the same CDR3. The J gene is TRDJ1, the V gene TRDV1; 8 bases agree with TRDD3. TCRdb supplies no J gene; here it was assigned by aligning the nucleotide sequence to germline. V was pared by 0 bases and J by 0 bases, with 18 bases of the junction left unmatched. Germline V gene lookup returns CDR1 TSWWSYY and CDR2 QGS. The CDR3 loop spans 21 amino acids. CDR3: CALGELAFPNTGGTYTDKLIF. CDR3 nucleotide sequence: TGTGCTCTTGGGGAACTGGCCTTCCCGAATACTGGGGGCACTTACACCGATAAACTCATCTTT.

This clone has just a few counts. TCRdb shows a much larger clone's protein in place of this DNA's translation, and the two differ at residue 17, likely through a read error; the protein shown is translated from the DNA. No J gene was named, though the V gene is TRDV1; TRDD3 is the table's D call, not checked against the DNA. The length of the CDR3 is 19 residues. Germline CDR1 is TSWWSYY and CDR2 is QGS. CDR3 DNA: TGTGCTCTTGGGGAACTAGAGTCGTCCCGGTCCTTTATTACCGATAAACCCATCTTT. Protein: CALGELESSRSFITDKPIF.

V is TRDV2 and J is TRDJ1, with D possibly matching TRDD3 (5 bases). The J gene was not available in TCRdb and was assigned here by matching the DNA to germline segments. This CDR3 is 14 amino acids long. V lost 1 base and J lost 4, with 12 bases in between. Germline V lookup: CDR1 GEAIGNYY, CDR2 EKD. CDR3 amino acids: CACDTDAGGDKLIF. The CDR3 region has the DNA TGTGCCTGTGACACGGACGCGGGGGGCGATAAACTCATCTTT.

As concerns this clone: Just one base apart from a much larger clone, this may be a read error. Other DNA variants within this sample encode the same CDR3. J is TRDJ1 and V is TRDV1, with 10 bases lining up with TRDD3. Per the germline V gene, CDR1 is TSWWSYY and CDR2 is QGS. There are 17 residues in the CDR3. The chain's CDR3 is CALGSVPIVGDTSKLIF. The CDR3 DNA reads TGCGCTCTTGGGAGCGTCCCGATTGTGGGGGATACAAGTAAACTCATCTTT.

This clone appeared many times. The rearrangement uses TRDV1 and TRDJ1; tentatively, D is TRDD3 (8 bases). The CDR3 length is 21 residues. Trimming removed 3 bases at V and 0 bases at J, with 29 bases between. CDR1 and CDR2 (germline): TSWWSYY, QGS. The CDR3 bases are TGTGCTCTTGGGGACCTCCTTTCCTACTGGGATACGGGAGGGTACACCGATAAACTCATCTTT. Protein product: CALGDLLSYWDTGGYTDKLIF.

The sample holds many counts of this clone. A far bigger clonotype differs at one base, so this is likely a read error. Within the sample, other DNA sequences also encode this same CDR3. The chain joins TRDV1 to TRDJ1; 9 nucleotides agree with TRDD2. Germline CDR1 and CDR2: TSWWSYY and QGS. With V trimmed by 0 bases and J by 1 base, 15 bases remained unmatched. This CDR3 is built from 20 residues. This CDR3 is CALGELSFLREGYGTDKLIF. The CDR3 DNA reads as TGTGCTCTTGGGGAACTCTCCTTCCTACGGGAGGGGTACGGCACCGATAAACTCATCTTT.

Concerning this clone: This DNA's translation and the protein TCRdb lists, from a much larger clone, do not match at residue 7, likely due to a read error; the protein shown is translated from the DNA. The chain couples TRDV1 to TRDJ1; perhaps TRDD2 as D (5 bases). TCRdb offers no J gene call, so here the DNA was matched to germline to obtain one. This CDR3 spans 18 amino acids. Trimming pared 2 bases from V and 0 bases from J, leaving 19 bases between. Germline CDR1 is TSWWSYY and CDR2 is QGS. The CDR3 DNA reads TGTGCTCTTGGGGAATACGCCTACGTTTGGGTTTACACCGATAAACTCATCTTT. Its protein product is CALGEYAYVWVYTDKLIF.

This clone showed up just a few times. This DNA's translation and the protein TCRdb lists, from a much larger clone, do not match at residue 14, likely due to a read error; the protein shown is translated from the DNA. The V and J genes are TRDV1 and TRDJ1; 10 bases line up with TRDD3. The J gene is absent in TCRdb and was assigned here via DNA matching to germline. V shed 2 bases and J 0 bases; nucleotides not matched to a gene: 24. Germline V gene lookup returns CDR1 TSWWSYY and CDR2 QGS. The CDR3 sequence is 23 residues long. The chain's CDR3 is CALGEDRRIVLGDALRYTDKLIF. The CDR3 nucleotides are TGTGCTCTTGGGGAAGATAGAAGAATTGTACTGGGGGATGCGCTCCGATACACCGATAAACTCATCTTT.

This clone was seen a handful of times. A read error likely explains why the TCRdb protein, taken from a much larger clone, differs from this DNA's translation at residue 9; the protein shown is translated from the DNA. In DNA, the CDR3 is TGTGCCTGTGACCCCCTACTGGGGGGTAACGGGGCCGATAAACTCATCTTT. Encoded protein: CACDPLLGGNGADKLIF. The chain uses TRDV2 and TRDJ1, with 8 bases aligning to TRDD3. The J gene was not available in TCRdb and was assigned here by matching the DNA to germline segments. After removal of 3 bases from V and 3 bases from J, the junction contained 14 bases not matched to a gene. The CDR3 runs 17 residues. Germline-derived CDR1 and CDR2 are GEAIGNYY and EKD.